A single sample gave rise to the 5 T cell receptor beta chains below, sequenced in a study of blood T cell repertoires in COVID-19. The table came from immunoSEQ multiplex PCR; TCRdb's copy has only in-frame clones and leaves some out. This table holds tens of thousands of clones, approximately 87% found once. The source material was peripheral blood. Receptors originate from a woman aged 55-75 years with COVID-19, enrolled during active disease.

The CDR3 bases are TGTGCCAGCTCTAGAAGTATGATGAACACAGATCAGCCCCAGCATTTT. Translated: CASSRSMMNTDQPQHF. J is TRBJ1-5 and V is TRBV18; D is unclear. Germline CDR1 KGHSH, CDR2 LQKENI. The CDR3 contains 16 residues. V dropped 6 bases and J dropped 5 bases, with 20 bases sitting between them.

The V call is TRBV14, the J call TRBJ2-7, with D perhaps TRBD1 (7 bases). CDR1 and CDR2 from the germline V gene are SGHDN and FVKESK. The CDR3 totals 15 residues. V lost 4 bases and J 2 bases, leaving 15 bases between the germline ends. CDR3 coding DNA: TGTGCCAGCAGCCTAGGCCAGGGGGGAACCTACGAGCAGTACTTC. Its protein product is CASSLGQGGTYEQYF.

This clone was counted once. V and J are TRBV6-5 and TRBJ1-5; TRBD1 might be the D (6 bases). The germline gives CDR1 MNHEY, CDR2 SVGAGI. Trimming took off 6 bases at V and 1 base at J, with 13 bases between the two ends. The CDR3 is 15 amino acids. In DNA form, the CDR3 reads TGTGCCAGCAGCACAGGGATGGTGAGCAATCAGCCCCAGCATTTT. Its translation: CASSTGMVSNQPQHF.

This chain connects TRBV18 to TRBJ2-7; a weak D match, TRBD1 (6 bases). Germline assignment: CDR1 KGHSH and CDR2 LQKENI. The CDR3 runs 12 residues. The germline V and J ends were trimmed by 5 bases and 3 bases, with 8 bases remaining between them. The chain's CDR3 is CASSTGSYEQYF. CDR3 coding DNA: TGTGCCAGCTCAACAGGGAGCTACGAGCAGTACTTC.

This chain connects TRBV2 to TRBJ1-1; 9 nucleotides match TRBD1. With 5 bases clipped from V and 3 bases from J, the junction kept 13 bases outside the gene matches. The CDR3 has 17 residues. CDR1 and CDR2 (germline): SNHLY, FYNNEI. CDR3 sequence (DNA): TGTGCCAGCAGTCCCAGGTGGACAGGGGTAGCCTACACTGAAGCTTTCTTT. Translated, it gives CASSPRWTGVAYTEAFF.